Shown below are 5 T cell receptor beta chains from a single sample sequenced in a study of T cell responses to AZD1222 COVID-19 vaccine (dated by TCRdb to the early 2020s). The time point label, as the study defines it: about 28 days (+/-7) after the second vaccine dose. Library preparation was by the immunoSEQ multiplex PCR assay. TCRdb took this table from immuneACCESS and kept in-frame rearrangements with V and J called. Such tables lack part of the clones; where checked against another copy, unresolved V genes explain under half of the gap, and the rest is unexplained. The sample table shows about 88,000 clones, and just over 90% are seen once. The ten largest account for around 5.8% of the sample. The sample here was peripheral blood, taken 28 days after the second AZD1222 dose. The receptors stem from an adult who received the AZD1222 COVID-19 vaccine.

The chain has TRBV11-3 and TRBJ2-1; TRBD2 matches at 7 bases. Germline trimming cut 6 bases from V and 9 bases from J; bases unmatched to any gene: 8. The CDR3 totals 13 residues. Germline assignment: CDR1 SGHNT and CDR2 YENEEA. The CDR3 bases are TGTGCCAGCAGTCCCGGACTAGTGGGTGAGCAGTTCTTC. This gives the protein CASSPGLVGEQFF. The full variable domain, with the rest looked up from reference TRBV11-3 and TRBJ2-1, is EAGVVQSPRYKIIEKKQPVAFWCNPISGHNTLYWYLQNLGQGPELLIRYENEEAVDDSQLPKDRFSAERLKGVDSTLKIQPAELGDSAVYLCASSPGLVGEQFFGPGTRLTVL.

CDR3 residues: CASSREGGTEAFF. Written as DNA, the CDR3 is TGTGCCAGTAGTCGGGAGGGTGGCACTGAAGCTTTCTTT. The V and J genes are TRBV19 and TRBJ1-1; D is undetermined. With 5 bases removed from V and 4 bases from J, the gap between germline ends came to 11 bases. The CDR3 extends over 13 amino acids. Germline V gene sequence: CDR1 LNHDA, CDR2 SQIVND (reference sequence).

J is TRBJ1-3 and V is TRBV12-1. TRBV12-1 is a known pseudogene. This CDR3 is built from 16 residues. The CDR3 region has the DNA TGTGCCAGCAGCCTTCAAATGGAGAGCTCTGGAAACACCATATATTTT. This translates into CASSLQMESSGNTIYF.

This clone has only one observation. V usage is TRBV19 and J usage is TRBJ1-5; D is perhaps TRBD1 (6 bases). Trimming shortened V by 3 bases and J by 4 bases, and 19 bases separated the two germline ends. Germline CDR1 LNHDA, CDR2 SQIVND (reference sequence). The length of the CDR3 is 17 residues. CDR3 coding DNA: TGTGCCAGTAGTATTGGGGGGGCTCATGTTACTAATCAGCCCCAGCATTTT. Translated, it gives CASSIGGAHVTNQPQHF.

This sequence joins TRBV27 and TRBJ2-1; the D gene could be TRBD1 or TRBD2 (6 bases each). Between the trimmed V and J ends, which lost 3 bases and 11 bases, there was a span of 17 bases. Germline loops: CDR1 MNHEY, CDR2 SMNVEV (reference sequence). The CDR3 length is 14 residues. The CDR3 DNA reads TGTGCCAGCAGTTTGTTCCGGGGGACACCTAAGCAGTTCTTC. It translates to CASSLFRGTPKQFF.